The rows below give T cell receptor beta chains drawn from one sample of a study of T cells after yellow fever vaccination. TCRdb itself ran the 5' RACE reads through MiXCR, one entry per CDR3 protein. The profile shows a few hundred thousand distinct CDR3 sequences, over 3.5% of them singletons. The source material was PBMCs, sampled 5 days after the yellow fever booster vaccination. The receptors here all came from a man between 18 and 29 years old who received the YFV17D yellow fever vaccine. Each CDR3 is given with its conserved first and last residue. A D gene is named only where the DNA matches it firmly. Where a row states a size, it is once, few, many or the class of an expanded clone; other rows omit it.

cdr3_aa cdr3_nt v_call clone_size j_call d_call
CASSPDTGDFGGYTF TGTGCCAGCTCACCAGACACAGGGGATTTCGGCGGCTACACCTTC TRBV18 NA TRBJ1-2 TRBD1
CASSFTRPLITEAFF TGTGCCAGCAGCTTCACCCGGCCTTTGATCACTGAAGCTTTCTTT TRBV5-6 few TRBJ1-1 NA
CASSREYTGELFF TGCGCCAGCAGCCGCGAATACACCGGGGAGCTGTTTTTT TRBV4-1 NA TRBJ2-2 NA
CASTDEQGIPFYGYTF TGTGCCAGCACCGACGAACAGGGTATTCCGTTCTATGGCTACACCTTC TRBV6-5 NA TRBJ1-2 NA
CASSHQDSPYYGYTF TGCGCCAGCAGCCACCAGGACAGCCCCTACTATGGCTACACCTTC TRBV4-1 many TRBJ1-2 NA
CASSSGLQSTDTQYF TGTGCCAGCAGCTCGGGACTTCAGAGCACAGATACGCAGTATTTT TRBV7-6 NA TRBJ2-3 NA
CASSLGFTNTEAFF TGCGCCAGCAGCTTGGGGTTTACGAACACTGAAGCTTTCTTT TRBV5-1 few TRBJ1-1 NA
CASSWLGYEAFF TGTGCCAGCAGCTGGTTGGGCTATGAAGCTTTCTTT TRBV5-4 NA TRBJ1-1 NA
CASSQDGVEQYF TGCGCCAGCAGCCAAGATGGGGTGGAGCAGTACTTC TRBV4-1 many TRBJ2-7 NA
CASSRQGAYTDTQYF TGTGCCAGCAGTCGCCAGGGGGCTTACACAGATACGCAGTATTTT TRBV28 few TRBJ2-3 TRBD1
CASRSTGLNQPQHF TGTGCCAGCAGGTCAACAGGGCTCAATCAGCCCCAGCATTTT TRBV12-3/TRBV12-4 many TRBJ1-5 NA
CSAWRGTSGDTQYF TGCAGCGCCTGGCGGGGGACTAGCGGGGACACCCAGTACTTC TRBV29-1 few TRBJ2-5 TRBD2
CASSLRGRSTDTQYF TGCGCCAGCAGCCTGCGGGGGCGGAGCACAGATACGCAGTATTTT TRBV4-1 many TRBJ2-3 NA
CASSLQGGHKETQYF TGCGCCAGCAGCTTGCAGGGGGGCCACAAGGAGACCCAGTACTTC TRBV5-1 many TRBJ2-5 NA
CASSWETGVYGYTF TGTGCCAGTAGTTGGGAGACAGGCGTGTATGGCTACACCTTC TRBV19 few TRBJ1-2 NA
CASSPRRRLNTEAFF TGTGCCAGCAGCCCCCGCCGCAGATTGAACACTGAAGCTTTCTTT TRBV7-3 NA TRBJ1-1 NA
CASSRDRGIVDTQYF TGTGCCAGCAGCCGCGACAGGGGGATAGTAGATACGCAGTATTTT TRBV12-3/TRBV12-4 few TRBJ2-3 TRBD1
CASSEERRANYGYTF TGCGCCAGCAGCGAGGAGCGGCGAGCTAACTATGGCTACACCTTC TRBV5-1 NA TRBJ1-2 NA
CASSVGGATAGGPGTDTQYF TGTGCCAGCAGCGTGGGAGGGGCGACCGCGGGGGGGCCCGGGACAGATACGCAGTATTTT TRBV9 NA TRBJ2-3 TRBD2
CASSEGDRGSRYF TGCGCCAGCAGTGAAGGGGACAGGGGGTCTCGGTACTTC TRBV10-1 few TRBJ2-7 TRBD1
CASSFPDRGNEQFF TGTGCCAGCAGCTTCCCTGACAGGGGAAATGAGCAGTTCTTC TRBV13 NA TRBJ2-1 TRBD1
CASSLWGESNEQFF TGTGCCAGCAGCTTATGGGGAGAGAGCAATGAGCAGTTCTTC TRBV7-9 NA TRBJ2-1 NA
CASSSGTGLYEQYF TGTGCCAGCAGCTCCGGGACAGGGCTCTACGAGCAGTACTTC TRBV5-6 NA TRBJ2-7 TRBD1
CASSQVVVGRGAIHSYNEQFF TGCGCCAGCAGCCAAGTAGTGGTGGGCCGGGGGGCAATACACTCCTACAATGAGCAGTTCTTC TRBV4-3 NA TRBJ2-1 NA
CASSLYKDFEAFF TGTGCCAGCAGCTTGTATAAGGACTTCGAAGCTTTCTTT TRBV5-5 few TRBJ1-1 NA
CSAAPPAGTDTQYF TGCAGTGCCGCCCCCCCAGCGGGGACAGATACGCAGTATTTT TRBV20-1 NA TRBJ2-3 TRBD2
CASSDSRVEAFF TGTGCCAGCAGTGATTCGAGGGTTGAAGCTTTCTTT TRBV6-2/TRBV6-3 few TRBJ1-1 NA
CASSSPGIRGLTEAFF TGTGCCAGCAGCTCTCCAGGAATCCGGGGCCTCACTGAAGCTTTCTTT TRBV7-9 NA TRBJ1-1 NA
CASRNRGQAPSEAFF TGTGCCAGCAGGAACAGGGGGCAGGCCCCCTCTGAAGCTTTCTTT TRBV6-5 NA TRBJ1-1 TRBD1
CAISDARLGERPISGANVLTF TGTGCCATCAGTGACGCAAGGTTAGGAGAGCGGCCTATCTCTGGGGCCAACGTCCTGACTTTC TRBV10-3 NA TRBJ2-6 NA
CASLDLLSGNTIYF TGTGCCAGTCTTGACCTCCTCTCTGGAAACACCATATATTTT TRBV19 NA TRBJ1-3 NA
CASSHAGGRHQPQHF TGTGCCAGCAGCCATGCGGGGGGTCGTCATCAGCCCCAGCATTTT TRBV28 few TRBJ1-5 NA
CASTLGLAGYNEQFF TGTGCCAGCACCCTTGGACTAGCGGGATACAATGAGCAGTTCTTC TRBV7-9 few TRBJ2-1 TRBD2
CASSLVEDQETQYF TGTGCCAGCAGCTTAGTAGAAGACCAAGAGACCCAGTACTTC TRBV7-9 few TRBJ2-5 NA
CSASAGKSYEQYF TGCAGTGCTAGCGCAGGAAAGTCCTACGAGCAGTACTTC TRBV20-1 many TRBJ2-7 NA
CASSLRPAGAADTQYF TGTGCCAGCAGCTTACGACCAGCGGGGGCGGCAGATACGCAGTATTTT TRBV7-3 few TRBJ2-3 TRBD2
CASVGGGLMTSYNEQFF TGTGCCAGCGTGGGCGGGGGGTTGATGACCTCCTACAATGAGCAGTTCTTC TRBV12-3/TRBV12-4 few TRBJ2-1 TRBD2
CAIRETDRTNSPLHF TGTGCCATCAGGGAAACCGACAGGACAAATTCACCCCTCCACTTT TRBV10-3 many TRBJ1-6 NA
CASSLEPPLMSGGTVDTQYF TGCGCCAGCAGCTTGGAGCCCCCCCTGATGAGCGGGGGGACCGTAGATACGCAGTATTTT TRBV5-1 few TRBJ2-3 TRBD2
CASSYLRGYEQYF TGTGCCAGCAGTTACCTAAGGGGATACGAGCAGTACTTC TRBV6-5 many TRBJ2-7 NA
CASSSRTSGDRYEQYF TGTGCCAGCAGCTCCCGAACTAGCGGGGACCGGTACGAGCAGTACTTC TRBV7-2 NA TRBJ2-7 TRBD2
CASCQEGYTEAFF TGTGCCAGCTGCCAAGAGGGGTACACTGAAGCTTTCTTT TRBV12-3/TRBV12-4 few TRBJ1-1 NA
CSARRGNSPLHF TGCAGTGCTAGAAGGGGGAATTCACCCCTCCACTTT TRBV20-1 many TRBJ1-6 NA
CASSFGSLQETQYF TGCGCCAGCAGCTTTGGGTCACTCCAAGAGACCCAGTACTTC TRBV5-1 many TRBJ2-5 NA
CASQQRGDYEQYF TGTGCCAGCCAGCAGCGGGGGGACTACGAGCAGTACTTC TRBV12-3/TRBV12-4 few TRBJ2-7 TRBD2
CASSRNRDRNSPLHF TGTGCCAGCAGCCGGAACCGGGACAGGAATTCACCCCTCCACTTT TRBV3-1 NA TRBJ1-6 TRBD1